Listed here are 3 T cell receptor beta chains from one sample, sequenced in a study of T cell repertoires in cytomegalovirus infection. TCRdb reprocessed the reads with MiXCR, giving one entry per CDR3 protein. The sample shows some 590,000 distinct CDR3 sequences, about 40% of them seen only once. What these receptors recognize is not known. The material was cultured PBMCs, obtained from culture after CMV antigen stimulation. These receptors came from a human donor in good health (CMV status not recorded). Some clones in this sample may be carry-over from other donors' samples.

This chain connects TRBV10-3 to TRBJ2-1; no definite D call. The germline V gene encodes CDR1 ENHRY and CDR2 SYGVKD. Trimming cost V 4 bases and J 9 bases, with 13 bases left between them. The CDR3 has 13 amino acids. The CDR3 DNA reads as TGTGCCATCAGTGTAGTGCGGTCGATTGAGCAGTTCTTC. This translates into CAISVVRSIEQFF.

This clonotype was seen many times. The CDR3, as DNA: TGTGCCAGCAGCTCACTCTTAGGGACGGGGCTTCACGAGCAGTACTTC. Translating it yields CASSSLLGTGLHEQYF. J is TRBJ2-7 and V is TRBV7-9, with D perhaps being TRBD1 or TRBD2 (5 bases each). The CDR3 is 16 residues long. The ends were cut back, 4 bases at V and 5 bases at J, with 21 bases in the middle. The germline gives CDR1 SEHNR, CDR2 FQNEAQ (reference sequence).

There are a few counts of this clonotype. The rearrangement uses TRBV5-1 and TRBJ2-7; the D gene is possibly TRBD2 (7 bases). Germline CDR1 and CDR2: SGHRS and YFSETQ. The CDR3 spans 14 residues. Trimming took off 3 bases at V and 9 bases at J, with 19 bases between the two ends. In nucleotides, the CDR3 is TGCGCCAGCAGCTCCCGAGGGGGGGAGGACCCGCAGTACTTC. Its translation: CASSSRGGEDPQYF.